These T cell receptor beta chains were read from a single sample in a study of blood T cell repertoires in COVID-19. Method: immunoSEQ multiplex PCR; TCRdb's copy keeps in-frame clones and lacks some. The sample records about 18,000 clones, about four fifths being singletons. Sequencing input: peripheral blood. Receptors were obtained from a man aged 35 to 55 with active or convalescent COVID-19. Each CDR3 is given with its conserved first and last residue. The order of the fields is D gene, clone size, V gene, J gene, CDR3 protein, CDR3 DNA. A D gene is named only where the DNA matches it firmly. Some rows have no size entry. The others give once, few or many, or a class for an expanded clone.

TRBD2	.	TRBV20-1	TRBJ2-7	CSASRGDYEQYF	TGCAGTGCTAGTCGGGGGGACTACGAGCAGTACTTC
.	.	TRBV6-4	TRBJ1-2	CASSEEPTGTNYGYTF	TGTGCCAGCAGTGAGGAGCCGACCGGAACTAACTATGGCTACACCTTC
.	once	TRBV2	TRBJ2-1	CASSEERWGVKFF	TGTGCCAGCAGTGAGGAGCGGTGGGGAGTAAAGTTCTTC
TRBD1	.	TRBV7-9	TRBJ2-1	CASSLPGQGIDEQFF	TGTGCCAGCAGCTTACCGGGACAGGGTATTGATGAGCAGTTCTTC
TRBD2	.	TRBV4-1	TRBJ2-1	CASSQFTSGVSYNEQFF	TGCGCCAGCAGCCAATTCACTAGCGGGGTCTCCTACAATGAGCAGTTCTTC
TRBD1	.	TRBV11-2	TRBJ2-2	CASSLDRSTGELFF	TGTGCCAGCAGCTTGGACAGGTCAACCGGGGAGCTGTTTTTT
TRBD2	.	TRBV4-2	TRBJ2-5	CARSQDQSGGAEGETQYF	TGTGCCCGCAGCCAAGATCAAAGCGGGGGGGCAGAGGGGGAGACCCAGTACTTC
TRBD1	.	TRBV4-1	TRBJ2-7	CASSHTGTGVYEQYF	TGCGCCAGCAGCCACACCGGGACAGGGGTGTACGAGCAGTACTTC
.	.	TRBV6-5	TRBJ1-6	CASSYFQGSSPLHF	TGTGCCAGCAGTTACTTCCAGGGTTCTTCACCCCTCCACTTT
.	.	TRBV19	TRBJ1-5	CASSTVFLEYSNQPQHF	TGTGCCAGTAGTACCGTTTTTTTGGAGTATAGCAATCAGCCCCAGCATTTT
.	few	TRBV3-1/TRBV3-2	TRBJ1-2	CASSPTGTGGYTF	TGTGCCAGCAGTCCAACAGGGACCGGCGGCTACACCTTC
.	once	TRBV7-9	TRBJ1-1	CASSLALDTEAFF	TGTGCCAGCAGCTTGGCTTTGGACACTGAAGCTTTCTTT
.	few	TRBV9	TRBJ1-6	CASSVDLDSSYNSPLHF	TGTGCCAGCAGCGTAGATCTGGACAGCTCCTATAATTCACCCCTCCACTTT
TRBD1	once	TRBV4-1	TRBJ2-2	CASSLSDRERGELFF	TGCGCCAGCAGCCTCTCGGACAGGGAGCGAGGGGAGCTGTTTTTT
TRBD1	.	TRBV2	TRBJ2-3	CASSEPGQKRTDTQYF	TGTGCCAGCAGTGAACCGGGACAGAAGCGCACAGATACGCAGTATTTT
.	.	TRBV7-8	TRBJ2-5	CASSLDQGWGQETQYF	TGTGCCAGCAGCTTAGACCAGGGATGGGGTCAAGAGACCCAGTACTTC
.	.	TRBV11-2	TRBJ2-1	CASSQRGGTSSYNEQFF	TGTGCCAGCAGCCAGAGGGGAGGCACCAGCTCCTACAATGAGCAGTTCTTC
TRBD1	.	TRBV24-1	TRBJ1-2	CATSDLQDSTGSGYGYTF	TGTGCCACCAGTGATTTGCAGGATTCGACAGGGTCAGGCTATGGCTACACCTTC
.	.	TRBV9	TRBJ1-2	CASSVEGLNYGYTF	TGTGCCAGCAGCGTAGAGGGGTTGAACTATGGCTACACCTTC
TRBD1	.	TRBV7-9	TRBJ2-4	CASSLGTRTGENIQYF	TGTGCCAGCAGCTTAGGAACCCGGACAGGGGAAAACATTCAGTACTTC
TRBD1	.	TRBV9	TRBJ1-2	CASSAGDRAGYTF	TGTGCCAGCAGCGCGGGGGACAGGGCTGGCTACACCTTC
.	.	TRBV7-2	TRBJ2-2	CASSVRANTGELFF	TGTGCCAGCAGCGTCAGGGCGAACACCGGGGAGCTGTTTTTT
TRBD1	.	TRBV5-1	TRBJ1-2	CASSTQGQGSYGYTF	TGCGCCAGCAGCACGCAAGGACAGGGAAGCTATGGCTACACCTTC
TRBD2	.	TRBV5-1	TRBJ2-1	CASSPLTSGGHNEQFF	TGCGCCAGCAGCCCACTGACTAGCGGGGGGCACAATGAGCAGTTCTTC
.	.	TRBV5-4	TRBJ1-6	CASSRAGSDSPLHF	TGTGCCAGCAGCCGAGCGGGGTCAGATTCACCCCTCCACTTT
TRBD1	.	TRBV5-6	TRBJ1-3	CASSPQDRATGNTIYF	TGTGCCAGCAGCCCACAAGACAGGGCAACTGGAAACACCATATATTTT
TRBD1	.	TRBV6-5	TRBJ2-4	CASSYSAMTGRNF	TGTGCCAGCAGTTACTCCGCCATGACAGGGCGAAACTTC
.	.	TRBV19	TRBJ1-2	CASNSGEINYGYTF	TGTGCCAGTAACTCCGGGGAGATTAACTATGGCTACACCTTC
TRBD2	.	TRBV3-1/TRBV3-2	TRBJ2-7	CASSGGGAYEQYF	TGTGCCAGCAGTGGCGGGGGGGCCTACGAGCAGTACTTC
.	few	TRBV9	TRBJ1-6	CASSYTGSPGYSPLHF	TGTGCCAGCAGCTATACAGGGAGCCCTGGGTATTCACCCCTCCACTTT
.	once	TRBV7-8	TRBJ1-5	CASSLFGDPGQPQHF	TGTGCCAGCAGCTTATTCGGGGATCCGGGACAGCCCCAGCATTTT
.	once	TRBV4-3	TRBJ2-2	CASSPETGITGELFF	TGCGCCAGCAGCCCCGAGACGGGGATCACCGGGGAGCTGTTTTTT
TRBD1	.	TRBV7-9	TRBJ1-3	CASSLRGGGGNTIYF	TGTGCCAGCAGCTTACGAGGGGGCGGCGGAAACACCATATATTTT
.	.	TRBV19	TRBJ1-5	CASSIKADRSNQPQHF	TGTGCCAGTAGTATAAAAGCCGACAGGAGCAATCAGCCCCAGCATTTT
TRBD2	.	TRBV7-2	TRBJ2-3	CASSLASSGGVEVTQYF	TGTGCCAGCAGCTTAGCGTCTAGCGGGGGCGTTGAAGTTACGCAGTATTTT
.	few	TRBV30	TRBJ2-2	CAWSDRNTGELFF	TGTGCCTGGAGTGACAGAAACACCGGGGAGCTGTTTTTT
.	.	TRBV2	TRBJ1-1	CASSETGLYTEAFF	TGTGCCAGCAGTGAGACAGGTTTATACACTGAAGCTTTCTTT
.	.	TRBV28	TRBJ1-6	CASGSVDSPLHF	TGTGCCAGCGGAAGCGTGGATTCACCCCTCCACTTT
TRBD1	.	TRBV18	TRBJ1-2	CASSPPGQADYGYTF	TGTGCCAGCTCACCCCCGGGACAGGCCGACTATGGCTACACCTTC
.	.	TRBV6-5	TRBJ1-2	CASRARNYGYTF	TGTGCCTCGCGGGCACGAAACTATGGCTACACCTTC
TRBD1	.	TRBV2	TRBJ2-2	CASSRQGVVNTGELFF	TGTGCCAGCAGTCGACAGGGGGTGGTGAACACCGGGGAGCTGTTTTTT
TRBD2	once	TRBV24-1	TRBJ2-3	CATSDTSGGADTQYF	TGTGCCACCAGTGATACTAGCGGGGGGGCAGATACGCAGTATTTT
TRBD1	.	TRBV19	TRBJ1-3	CASSPRTGTGNTIYF	TGTGCCAGTAGTCCACGGACAGGGACTGGAAACACCATATATTTT
TRBD1	.	TRBV28	TRBJ1-2	CASQIGTGVYGYTF	TGTGCCAGCCAGATTGGGACAGGGGTTTATGGCTACACCTTC
TRBD1	.	TRBV10-3	TRBJ1-4	CAAGTGDSNEKLFF	TGTGCCGCAGGGACAGGGGACTCTAATGAAAAACTGTTTTTT
TRBD2	once	TRBV5-4	TRBJ2-5	CASRMGGEREETQYF	TGTGCCAGCAGGATGGGGGGGGAGAGAGAAGAGACCCAGTACTTC
TRBD2	.	TRBV7-3	TRBJ2-3	CASSSLAASTDTQYF	TGTGCCAGCAGCTCGCTAGCGGCTAGCACAGATACGCAGTATTTT
.	.	TRBV19	TRBJ1-1	CASSTHRFDLGTEAFF	TGTGCCAGTAGTACCCACAGGTTCGATTTAGGCACTGAAGCTTTCTTT
.	few	TRBV21-1	TRBJ2-2	CASSKVRDRGLLGTGELFF	TGTGCCAGCAGCAAAGTTCGGGACAGGGGGCTTCTGGGCACCGGGGAGCTGTTTTTT
.	.	TRBV7-2	TRBJ1-5	CASNRGDSNQPQHF	TGTGCCAGCAATCGGGGGGATAGCAATCAGCCCCAGCATTTT
.	.	TRBV9	TRBJ2-7	CASSSNFYEQYF	TGTGCCAGCAGCTCTAATTTCTACGAGCAGTACTTC
.	few	TRBV6-5	TRBJ1-1	CASSYSMYDRRTEAFF	TGTGCCAGCAGTTACTCGATGTACGACAGGCGAACTGAAGCTTTCTTT
.	few	TRBV18	TRBJ1-5	CASSPDGGRDQPQHF	TGTGCCAGCTCACCAGATGGCGGGAGAGATCAGCCCCAGCATTTT